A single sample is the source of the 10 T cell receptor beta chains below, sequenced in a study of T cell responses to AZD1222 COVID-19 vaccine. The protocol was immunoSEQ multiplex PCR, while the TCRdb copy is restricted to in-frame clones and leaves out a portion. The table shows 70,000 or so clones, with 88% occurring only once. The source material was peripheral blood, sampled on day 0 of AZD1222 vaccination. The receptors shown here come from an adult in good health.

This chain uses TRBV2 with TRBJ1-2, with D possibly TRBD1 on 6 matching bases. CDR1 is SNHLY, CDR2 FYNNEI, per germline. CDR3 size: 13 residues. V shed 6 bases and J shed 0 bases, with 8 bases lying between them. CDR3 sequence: CASSGQSNYGYTF. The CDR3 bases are TGTGCCAGCAGCGGACAGTCTAACTATGGCTACACCTTC.

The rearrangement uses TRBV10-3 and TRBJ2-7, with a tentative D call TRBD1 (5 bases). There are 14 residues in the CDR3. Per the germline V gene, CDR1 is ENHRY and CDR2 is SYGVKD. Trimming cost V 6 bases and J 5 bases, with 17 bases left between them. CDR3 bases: TGTGCCATCAGCTCCACAGGACCCGGAGACGAGCAGTACTTC. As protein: CAISSTGPGDEQYF.

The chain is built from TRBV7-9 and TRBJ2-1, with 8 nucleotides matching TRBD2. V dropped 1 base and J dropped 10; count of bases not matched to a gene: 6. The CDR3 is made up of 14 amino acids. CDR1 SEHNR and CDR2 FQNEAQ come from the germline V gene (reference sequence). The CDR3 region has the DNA TGTGCCAGCAGCTTAGTTTCACGGGAGGGCGAGCAGTTCTTC. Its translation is CASSLVSREGEQFF.

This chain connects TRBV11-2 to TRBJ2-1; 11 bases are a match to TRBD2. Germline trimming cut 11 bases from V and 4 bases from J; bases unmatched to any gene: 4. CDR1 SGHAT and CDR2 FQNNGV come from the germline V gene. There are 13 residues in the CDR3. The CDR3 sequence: CAAGTSGYNEQFF. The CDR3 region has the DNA TGTGCCGCCGGGACTAGCGGTTACAATGAGCAGTTCTTC. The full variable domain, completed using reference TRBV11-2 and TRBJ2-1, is EAGVAQSPRYKIIEKRQSVAFWCNPISGHATLYWYQQILGQGPKLLIQFQNNGVVDDSQLPKDRFSAERLKGVDSTLKIQPAKLEDSAVYLCAAGTSGYNEQFFGPGTRLTVL.

The CDR3 DNA reads as TGTGCCAGCAGTGCCGGGGCAGGGTACTACGAGCAGTACTTC. This codes for CASSAGAGYYEQYF. The V call is TRBV9, the J call TRBJ2-7, with D perhaps assigned TRBD1 or TRBD2 (5 bases each). Trimming removed 5 bases at V and 3 bases at J, with 15 bases between. The CDR3 has 14 amino acids. CDR1 and CDR2 from the germline V gene are SGDLS and YYNGEE.

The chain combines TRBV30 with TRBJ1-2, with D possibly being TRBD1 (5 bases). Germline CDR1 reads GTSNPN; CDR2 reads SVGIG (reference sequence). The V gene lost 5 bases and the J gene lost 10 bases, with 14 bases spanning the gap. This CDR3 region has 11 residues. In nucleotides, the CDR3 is TGTGCCTGGGGCAGGGAGATCGTCTACACCTTC. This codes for CAWGREIVYTF.

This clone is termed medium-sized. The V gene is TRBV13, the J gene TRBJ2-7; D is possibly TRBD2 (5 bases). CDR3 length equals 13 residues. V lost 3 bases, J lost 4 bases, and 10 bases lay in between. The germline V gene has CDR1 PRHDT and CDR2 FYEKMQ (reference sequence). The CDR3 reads CASSLAGGYEQYF. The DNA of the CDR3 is TGTGCCAGCAGCTTGGCGGGTGGGTACGAGCAGTACTTC. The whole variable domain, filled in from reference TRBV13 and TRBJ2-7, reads AAGVIQSPRHLIKEKRETATLKCYPIPRHDTVYWYQQGPGQDPQFLISFYEKMQSDKGSIPDRFSAQQFSDYHSELNMSSLELGDSALYFCASSLAGGYEQYFGPGTRLTVT.

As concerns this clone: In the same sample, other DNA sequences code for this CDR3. The CDR3 DNA reads TGCGCCAGCAGCTTGGATTCGGCTAACTATGGCTACACCTTC. This gives the protein CASSLDSANYGYTF. The chain carries TRBV5-1 and TRBJ1-2; D not resolved. Trimming cost V 0 bases and J 0 bases, with 6 bases left between them. Germline-derived CDR1 and CDR2 are SGHRS and YFSETQ. This CDR3 comprises 14 residues.

CDR3 DNA: TGTGCCAGCAGCTTAGCCCGTGGACAGGACTATGGCTACACCTTC. Residues: CASSLARGQDYGYTF. This chain links TRBV11-2 with TRBJ1-2; 7 bases map to TRBD1. CDR3 length: 15 amino acids. Trimming removed 1 base from V and 3 bases from J; junction bases left unmatched: 5. Germline assignment: CDR1 SGHAT and CDR2 FQNNGV.

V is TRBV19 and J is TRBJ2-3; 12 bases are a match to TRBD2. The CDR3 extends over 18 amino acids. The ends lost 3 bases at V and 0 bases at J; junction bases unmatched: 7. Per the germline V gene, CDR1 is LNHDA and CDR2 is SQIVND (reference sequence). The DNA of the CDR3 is TGTGCCAGTAGTATGTGGACTAGCGGGGTGTCTAGCACAGATACGCAGTATTTT. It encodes CASSMWTSGVSSTDTQYF.